Below, one T cell receptor (beta chain) is given with its context. Its antigen remains unidentified. These data originate in a study of T cell responses to AZD1222 COVID-19 vaccine. Study findings and constraints: Within unmutated variant regions lay the reported targets of nearly half of spike-specific TCRs. Donors in the cohort were predominantly white British and more often female, and clonal diversity was possibly underestimated.

The CDR3 covers 15 residues. V gave up 7 bases and J gave up 3 bases; unmatched junction bases: 8. CDR1 MRHNA and CDR2 SNTAGT come from the germline V gene. The assay was immunoSEQ multiplex PCR, and TCRdb's table has in-frame clones only and misses some. The sample has 58,000 or so clones, around 88% seen once. The chain uses TRBV6-4 and TRBJ2-2; 7 bases agree with TRBD1. The TCR sequence derives from an adult who received the AZD1222 COVID-19 vaccine. The source was peripheral blood, collected 28 days after the second AZD1222 dose. The CDR3 here is CASTRDRTYTGELFF. In nucleotides, the CDR3 is TGTGCCAGCACCCGGGACAGAACCTACACCGGGGAGCTGTTTTTT.